This paragraph covers one T cell receptor (beta chain) sequence. This record belongs to a study of blood T cell repertoires in COVID-19. At the level of the study: Both acute and convalescent COVID-19 samples were obtained from the United States, Italy and Spain.

Generated by immunoSEQ multiplex PCR, the TCRdb table keeps only in-frame clones and is missing some. There are roughly 220,000 clones in the sample; approximately 86% occur only once, and roughly 14% lies in the top ten. Self-reported history from a screening survey and questionnaire set each donor's cohort. The receptor was derived from a woman aged 45-65 years with acute COVID-19. Source material: PBMCs or T cells enriched from blood (not recorded which).

CDR3 nucleotide sequence: TGTGCCAGTAGTATCGGGGTGGAGATCCTCTCTGGCTACACCTTC. Translation gives CASSIGVEILSGYTF. The V and J genes are TRBV19 and TRBJ1-2; D is undetermined. V was cut by 3 bases and J by 7 bases, with 18 bases left in between. This CDR3 is built from 15 residues. Germline V gene lookup returns CDR1 LNHDA and CDR2 SQIVND (reference sequence).